Following are 25 T cell receptor beta chains from one sample sequenced in a study of T-cell memory formation after mild COVID-19. MiXCR, run by TCRdb on the 5' RACE reads, gives a single entry per CDR3 protein. This repertoire shows some 600,000 distinct CDR3 sequences, about 18% found once; its top ten account for around 8.1%. The sequenced sample consisted of PBMCs or a T cell subset sorted from them (not recorded which). The receptors shown here come from an adult woman who had mild COVID-19 (a few samples of this study predate the infection). Cell type and time point are not known.

This clonotype was recorded a few times. The chain has TRBV15 and TRBJ1-4; D is unresolved. The V and J ends lost 5 bases and 6 bases respectively, with 13 bases between them. The germline V gene has CDR1 LNHNV and CDR2 YYDKDF (reference sequence). This CDR3 contains 14 residues. The CDR3 DNA sequence: TGTGCCACCAGCCCGGGATTCCCGGATGAAAAACTGTTTTTT. Amino acid sequence: CATSPGFPDEKLFF. Using reference TRBV15 and TRBJ1-4 for the parts outside the CDR3, the full variable domain is DAMVIQNPRYQVTQFGKPVTLSCSQTLNHNVMYWYQQKSSQAPKLLFHYYDKDFNNEADTPDNFQSRRPNTSFCFLDIRSPGLGDTAMYLCATSPGFPDEKLFFGSGTQLSVL.

The V and J genes are TRBV7-2 and TRBJ1-2; tentatively, D is TRBD1 (6 bases). The CDR3 sequence is 15 residues long. Between the trimmed V and J ends, which lost 5 bases and 8 bases, there was a span of 21 bases. In germline, CDR1 is SGHTA, CDR2 FQGNSA. The CDR3 sequence is CASSPITDSLMGYTF. The CDR3 DNA reads as TGTGCCAGCAGCCCGATAACGGACAGCCTTATGGGCTACACCTTC.

The chain couples TRBV12-3 or TRBV12-4 to TRBJ1-1, with 7 bases identical to TRBD1. The ends lost 8 bases at V and 5 bases at J; junction bases unmatched: 14. The CDR3 contains 15 residues. CDR3 sequence: CASGIQGIGKTEAFF. The CDR3 DNA follows: TGTGCCAGCGGTATACAGGGGATCGGGAAAACTGAAGCTTTCTTT.

This clonotype came up a few times. This chain joins TRBV4-1 and TRBJ1-1, with D perhaps matching TRBD1 (6 bases). Deletions cut 2 bases from V and 1 base from J, with 14 bases between. The CDR3 has 16 amino acids. Germline values: CDR1 MGHRA, CDR2 YSYEKL. Here the CDR3 DNA reads TGCGCCAGCAGCCAAACCACCGGGACACCGAACACTGAAGCTTTCTTT. This gives the protein CASSQTTGTPNTEAFF.

This clonotype has at least ten counts. CDR3 protein: CASSYGTSYEQYF. CDR3 coding DNA: TGTGCCAGCAGTTACGGGACAAGCTACGAGCAGTACTTC. This chain joins TRBV6-2 or TRBV6-3 and TRBJ2-7; D may be TRBD1 (6 bases). Germline V gene sequence: CDR1 MNHEY, CDR2 SVGEGT. The CDR3 runs 13 residues. Trimming removed 2 bases at V and 3 bases at J, with 8 bases between.

This chain uses TRBV19 with TRBJ2-7; 10 bases fit TRBD1. V dropped 9 bases and J dropped 6; count of bases not matched to a gene: 11. CDR1 LNHDA and CDR2 SQIVND come from the germline V gene (reference sequence). The CDR3 length is 14 residues. The CDR3 DNA reads as TGTGCCAGCGATGCCGGGACAGGGGTCCCCGAGCAGTACTTC. This sequence encodes CASDAGTGVPEQYF.

The V gene is TRBV3-1, the J gene TRBJ1-2; D perhaps matches TRBD1 (6 bases). The germline gives CDR1 LGHDT, CDR2 YNNKEL (reference sequence). The CDR3 loop spans 15 amino acids. Trimming pared 3 bases from V and 0 bases from J, leaving 11 bases between. This chain's CDR3 is CASSHGGPSNYGYTF. CDR3 DNA: TGTGCCAGCAGCCATGGGGGCCCTTCTAACTATGGCTACACCTTC. Full variable domain (outside the CDR3, taken from reference TRBV3-1 and TRBJ1-2): DTAVSQTPKYLVTQMGNDKSIKCEQNLGHDTMYWYKQDSKKFLKIMFSYNNKELIINETVPNRFSPKSPDKAHLNLHINSLELGDSAVYFCASSHGGPSNYGYTFGSGTRLTVV.

The chain employs TRBV30 and TRBJ2-1, with 8 bases that match TRBD1. The CDR3 loop spans 20 amino acids. The V and J ends lost 4 bases and 2 bases, in that order; junction bases with no gene match: 22. Germline CDR1 reads GTSNPN; CDR2 reads SVGIG (reference sequence). DNA of the CDR3: TGTGCCTGGACACTCGGGACAGGTCGACTCTCGGTCTCCCCCTACAATGAGCAGTTCTTC. Amino acid sequence: CAWTLGTGRLSVSPYNEQFF. Full variable domain (remainder filled in from reference TRBV30 and TRBJ2-1): SQTIHQWPATLVQPVGSPLSLECTVEGTSNPNLYWYRQAAGRGLQLLFYSVGIGQISSEVPQNLSASRPQDRQFILSSKKLLLSDSGFYLCAWTLGTGRLSVSPYNEQFFGPGTRLTVL.

Only a few counts were recorded for this clonotype. The chain carries TRBV7-9 and TRBJ2-1; 9 bases are shared with TRBD1. This CDR3 is 14 amino acids long. CDR1 and CDR2 (germline): SEHNR, FQNEAQ (reference sequence). Losses at the gene ends were 4 bases for V and 5 bases for J; bases not matched to a gene: 3. This CDR3 reads CASSSGDRDNEQFF. The CDR3 DNA follows: TGTGCCAGCAGCTCGGGGGACAGGGACAATGAGCAGTTCTTC.

There are a few counts of this clonotype. The chain combines TRBV7-2 with TRBJ2-5; 8 bases are shared with TRBD1. The CDR3 sequence is 17 residues long. V was pared by 2 bases and J by 5 bases, with 13 bases of the junction left unmatched. CDR1 and CDR2 from the germline V gene are SGHTA and FQGNSA. As DNA, the CDR3 is TGTGCCAGCAGCTTAAAGGACAGGGAAAGTTCGTACGAGACCCAGTACTTC. Its translation is CASSLKDRESSYETQYF.

This clonotype was seen only once. The CDR3 nucleotides read TGTGCCAGCAGTTACCCAGGACAGAACGAAGCTTTCTTT. Residues: CASSYPGQNEAFF. The chain recombines TRBV6-5 with TRBJ1-1; a weak D match, TRBD1 (6 bases). Germline V gene lookup returns CDR1 MNHEY and CDR2 SVGAGI. V was pared by 2 bases and J by 8 bases, with 12 bases between. The CDR3 is made up of 13 amino acids.

This clonotype was seen repeatedly, ten times or more. Sequence at one end of the junction differs from germline and may be a read error. The chain recombines TRBV3-1 with TRBJ2-1, with D possibly TRBD2 on 6 matching bases. The germline CDR1 and CDR2 sequences are LGHDT and YNNKEL (reference sequence). This CDR3 contains 12 residues. CDR3 sequence reads: CASRLGGKKLDF. Written as DNA, the CDR3 is TGTGCCAGCAGACTAGGAGGGAAAAAGCTTGACTTC.

The CDR3 protein is CASSESEKYEQYF. Here the CDR3 DNA reads TGTGCCAGCAGTGAATCTGAGAAGTACGAGCAGTACTTC. V gene TRBV25-1 combines with J gene TRBJ2-7, with D unresolved. The CDR3 is made up of 13 amino acids. CDR1 is MGHDK and CDR2 is SYGVNS in the germline V gene. Trimming removed 1 base at V and 4 bases at J, with 8 bases between.

This clonotype was picked up a small number of times. This chain links TRBV7-3 with TRBJ1-1, with D perhaps matching TRBD1 (5 bases). This CDR3 spans 16 amino acids. Between the trimmed V and J ends, which lost 1 base and 4 bases, there was a span of 16 bases. Germline V lookup: CDR1 SGHTA, CDR2 FQGTGA. CDR3: CASSLRGFEGSTEAFF. DNA of the CDR3: TGTGCCAGCAGCTTAAGGGGGTTCGAGGGCTCCACTGAAGCTTTCTTT.

This clonotype was seen more than once but under ten times. The chain recombines TRBV9 with TRBJ1-1, with D perhaps TRBD1 (6 bases). The CDR3 sequence is 13 residues long. Between the trimmed V and J ends, which lost 3 bases and 4 bases, there was a span of 10 bases. Looked up from germline, CDR1 is SGDLS and CDR2 is YYNGEE. Written as DNA, the CDR3 is TGTGCCAGCAGCGCAGGGGTGGCCACTGAAGCTTTCTTT. Amino acids: CASSAGVATEAFF.

Turning to this clonotype: Sequence at one end of the junction differs from germline and may be a read error. This chain uses TRBV7-7 with TRBJ2-1; D unclear. The CDR3 length is 14 residues. Germline V gives CDR1 SSHAT, CDR2 FNYEAQ (reference sequence). CDR3: CASSPMSAYNEQFF. Here the CDR3 DNA reads TGTGCTAGCAGCCCGATGAGCGCCTACAATGAGCAGTTCTTC.

The CDR3 DNA follows: TGTGCCAGCAGTGAAGAACGTCAGTCACCCCTCCACTTT. Translating gives CASSEERQSPLHF. The gene calls are TRBV6-4 and TRBJ1-6; no clear D. From germline, CDR1 is MRHNA and CDR2 SNTAGT. Between the trimmed V and J ends, which lost 3 bases and 10 bases, there was a span of 10 bases. The CDR3 length is 13 residues.

The V and J genes are TRBV20-1 and TRBJ2-5; 8 nucleotides match TRBD2. This CDR3 has 15 residues. V lost 0 bases to trimming and J lost 5 bases; unmatched junction nucleotides: 8. Germline V lookup: CDR1 DFQATT, CDR2 SNEGSKA (reference sequence). CDR3 region: CSARDLRGAWETQYF. In DNA form, the CDR3 reads TGCAGTGCTAGAGATCTGCGGGGGGCATGGGAGACCCAGTACTTC.

V gene TRBV10-3 combines with J gene TRBJ1-1; 8 positions match TRBD1. J gave up 5 bases and V 2 bases, and 7 bases lay outside the gene matches. Germline lookup yields CDR1 ENHRY and CDR2 SYGVKD. The CDR3 extends over 15 amino acids. The CDR3 protein is CAISEGDRSSTEAFF. CDR3 in DNA: TGTGCCATCAGTGAGGGGGACAGGTCTTCTACTGAAGCTTTCTTT.

The chain has TRBV6-5 and TRBJ1-1, with TRBD1 matching 7 bases. The CDR3 spans 14 residues. J was trimmed by 6 bases and V by 7 bases; bases with no gene match: 11. CDR1 MNHEY and CDR2 SVGAGI come from the germline V gene. The CDR3 is CASTHEGARAEAFF. Here the CDR3 DNA reads TGTGCCAGCACTCATGAGGGGGCTAGGGCTGAAGCTTTCTTT.

This chain joins TRBV7-2 and TRBJ2-7; possibly TRBD2 for D (6 bases). V was pared by 5 bases and J by 5 bases, with 19 bases between. Germline CDR1 and CDR2: SGHTA and FQGNSA. This CDR3 contains 15 residues. DNA of the CDR3: TGTGCCAGCAGCCCCGTGGCGGGGAGATCGGACGAGCAGTACTTC. It is translated as CASSPVAGRSDEQYF. Complete variable domain (other parts from reference TRBV7-2 and TRBJ2-7): GAGVSQSPSNKVTEKGKDVELRCDPISGHTALYWYRQSLGQGLEFLIYFQGNSAPDKSGLPSDRFSAERTGGSVSTLTIQRTQQEDSAVYLCASSPVAGRSDEQYFGPGTRLTVT.

This clonotype has only a few counts. V is TRBV3-1 and J is TRBJ2-3, with D maybe TRBD2 (6 bases). Between the trimmed V and J ends, which lost 1 base and 4 bases, there was a span of 12 bases. This CDR3 spans 15 amino acids. The germline gives CDR1 LGHDT, CDR2 YNNKEL (reference sequence). For the CDR3, the DNA is TGTGCCAGCAGCCAAGGGGACTCCGGCGCAGATACGCAGTATTTT. This translates into CASSQGDSGADTQYF.

V usage is TRBV7-6 and J usage is TRBJ2-7; TRBD1 matches at 7 bases. CDR3 size: 15 residues. Trimming cost V 4 bases and J 0 bases; bases outside gene matches: 6. Germline V gene sequence: CDR1 SGHVS, CDR2 FNYEAQ. CDR3 nucleotides: TGTGCCAGCAGCTCCCTCCGGGACAGCTCCTACGAGCAGTACTTC. This codes for CASSSLRDSSYEQYF.

CDR3 sequence (DNA): TGTGCCAGCAGTGTTACGAGAGACAGGCCAATGAACACTGAAGCTTTCTTT. Its protein is CASSVTRDRPMNTEAFF. The chain couples TRBV12-3 or TRBV12-4 to TRBJ1-1; possible D gene TRBD1, 6 bases. The CDR3 loop spans 17 amino acids. The V end lost 5 bases, the J end lost 0 bases, and 19 bases lay between the germline ends.

The V gene is TRBV12-3 or TRBV12-4, the J gene TRBJ2-1, with 14 bases lining up with TRBD2. The V and J ends lost 4 bases and 7 bases, in that order; junction bases with no gene match: 9. CDR3 length: 17 residues. The CDR3 loop is CASSSQGLAGVDNEQFF. CDR3 coding DNA: TGTGCCAGCAGTTCACAGGGACTAGCGGGGGTGGATAATGAGCAGTTCTTC.